The 24 T cell receptor beta chains listed next were all sequenced from one sample in a study of T-cell reconstitution after alpha-beta-depleted transplantation in children. Unique molecular identifiers were incorporated during preparation of the TCRbeta library. Each CDR3 protein gets one entry after TCRdb re-called the PCR reads with MiXCR. The data hold 600,000 to 700,000 distinct CDR3 sequences, with around a sixth observed a single time. Sequences were derived from PBMCs from the stem cell graft donor, sampled from the stem cell graft. The receptors originated from a human donor who donated a stem cell graft to a child with acute myeloid leukemia.

This clonotype was observed at least ten times. In nucleotides, the CDR3 is TGCAGTGCTGGACGGACTAGCGGGGGGTACAATGAGCAGTTCTTC. Translated: CSAGRTSGGYNEQFF. The chain combines TRBV20-1 with TRBJ2-1, with 14 nucleotides matching TRBD2. Trimming cost V 5 bases and J 4 bases; bases outside gene matches: 4. This CDR3 has 15 residues. Germline loops: CDR1 DFQATT, CDR2 SNEGSKA (reference sequence).

A few counts support this clonotype. The V call is TRBV12-3 or TRBV12-4, the J call TRBJ2-5, with 9 bases that match TRBD2. V lost 3 bases and J lost 5; bases outside the gene matches: 10. The CDR3 is 16 amino acids. DNA for the CDR3: TGTGCCAGCAGTTTTTCTAGGCGGGGGGGCGGTGAGACCCAGTACTTC. Its protein is CASSFSRRGGGETQYF.

Note on this clonotype: A much larger clone is a single base away; this may be a read error. The rearrangement joins TRBV20-1 to TRBJ2-2; TRBD2 agrees at 8 bases. This CDR3 region has 16 residues. Germline V gene data show CDR1 as DFQATT and CDR2 as SNEGSKA (reference sequence). The CDR3 coding sequence is TGCTGTGCTAGAGTTCCGGGACTAGCGAACACCGGGGAGCTGTTTTTT. It encodes CCARVPGLANTGELFF.

This clonotype was counted only a few times. The J gene is TRBJ2-1, the V gene TRBV13; D may match TRBD1 or TRBD2 (5 bases each). This CDR3 region has 15 residues. Germline CDR1 is PRHDT and CDR2 is FYEKMQ (reference sequence). V was trimmed by 4 bases and J by 13 bases, leaving 23 bases between them. The CDR3 reads CASSSRDGPWLGQFF. The CDR3 region has the DNA TGTGCCAGCAGCTCCCGGGACGGACCTTGGCTGGGACAGTTCTTC.

The chain has TRBV21-1 and TRBJ2-5; the table gives TRBD2 as D, unverified against the DNA. TRBV21-1 is a pseudogene segment. CDR3 size: 13 residues. Here the CDR3 DNA reads TGTGCCAGCAGCAAGGGCCCGTCACGAACCCAGTACTTC. This sequence encodes CASSKGPSRTQYF.

At least ten counts were recorded for this clonotype. J is TRBJ2-5 and V is TRBV7-9; TRBD1 aligns across 7 bases. This CDR3 contains 14 residues. CDR1 and CDR2 from the germline V gene are SEHNR and FQNEAQ (reference sequence). Trimming removed 5 bases from V and 4 bases from J; junction bases left unmatched: 7. DNA for the CDR3: TGTGCCAGCAGCCGACAGGGTACCCCAGAGACCCAGTACTTC. This encodes CASSRQGTPETQYF.

This sequence joins TRBV15 and TRBJ1-1; 7 bases are a match to TRBD1. V gave up 2 bases and J gave up 6 bases; unmatched junction bases: 12. CDR3 length equals 16 residues. CDR1 is LNHNV, CDR2 YYDKDF, per germline (reference sequence). Here the CDR3 DNA reads TGTGCCACCAGCAGACCTGTGACAGGGAAGGACGCTGAAGCTTTCTTT. Translation gives CATSRPVTGKDAEAFF.

This clonotype was counted at least ten times. This sequence joins TRBV20-1 and TRBJ2-3; 7 bases align to TRBD2. The CDR3 runs to 11 residues. Germline CDR1 reads DFQATT; CDR2 reads SNEGSKA (reference sequence). The V and J ends lost 6 bases and 7 bases, in that order; junction bases with no gene match: 4. The CDR3 protein is CSARLANTQYF. Written as DNA, the CDR3 is TGCAGTGCCAGACTAGCAAATACGCAGTATTTT.

The rearrangement joins TRBV11-2 to TRBJ2-3, with TRBD2 as a possible D gene (6 bases). Trimming pared 2 bases from V and 5 bases from J, leaving 14 bases between. Per germline, CDR1 SGHAT and CDR2 FQNNGV. The CDR3 consists of 15 residues. CDR3 sequence (DNA): TGTGCCAGCAGCTTACGTGGGGTGGGGGGAGATACGCAGTATTTT. Protein product: CASSLRGVGGDTQYF.

Comments on this clonotype: Being one base from a much bigger clone, this may be a read error. The chain joins TRBV20-1 to TRBJ1-2, with D maybe TRBD1 (5 bases). The CDR3 runs 12 residues. Germline CDR1 DFQATT, CDR2 SNEGSKA (reference sequence). The CDR3 DNA sequence: TGCAGGGGGGGGGACGCAAACTATGGCTACACCTTC. Translated: CRGGDANYGYTF.

There are many counts of this clonotype. CDR3 sequence: CSADRGTGSYEQYV. The CDR3 DNA is TGCAGTGCCGATCGAGGGACAGGGTCCTACGAGCAGTACGTC. The chain employs TRBV20-1 and TRBJ2-7, with 9 bases that match TRBD1. V dropped 6 bases and J dropped 1; count of bases not matched to a gene: 7. CDR1 is DFQATT and CDR2 is SNEGSKA in the germline V gene (reference sequence). The CDR3 spans 14 residues.

This clonotype was counted ten times or more. Compared with germline, one end of the junction differs, possibly owing to a read error. V gene TRBV7-2 combines with J gene TRBJ2-3; 10 bases are a match to TRBD2. Germline lookup yields CDR1 SGHTA and CDR2 FQGNSA. This CDR3 is built from 17 residues. The DNA for the CDR3 is TGTGCCAGCACCTTAGGGGCTAGCGGGGGCGGGGCAGATACGCAGTATTTT. Translated: CASTLGASGGGADTQYF.

This clonotype was observed many times. The chain joins TRBV20-1 to TRBJ1-1; 9 bases agree with TRBD1. Germline V CDR1 and CDR2: DFQATT, SNEGSKA (reference sequence). V was pared by 1 base and J by 5 bases, with 8 bases of the junction left unmatched. This CDR3 is 15 amino acids long. Written as DNA, the CDR3 is TGCAGTGCTAGAGCAGAGACAGGGGGAACAACTGAAGCTTTCTTT. Its translation: CSARAETGGTTEAFF.

This clonotype was picked up a small number of times. This chain connects TRBV7-9 to TRBJ1-1, with TRBD1 as a possible D gene (6 bases). Trimming took 5 bases from V and 5 from J, leaving 12 bases between them. The CDR3 is 13 amino acids. The germline V gene has CDR1 SEHNR and CDR2 FQNEAQ (reference sequence). The CDR3 DNA reads TGTGCCAGCAGCACAACAGGGTGGACTGAAGCTTTCTTT. Protein product: CASSTTGWTEAFF. Combining the CDR3 with reference TRBV7-9 and TRBJ1-1 gives the whole variable domain DTGVSQNPRHKITKRGQNVTFRCDPISEHNRLYWYRQTLGQGPEFLTYFQNEAQLEKSRLLSDRFSAERPKGSFSTLEIQRTEQGDSAMYLCASSTTGWTEAFFGQGTRLTVV.

The chain joins TRBV6-1 to TRBJ2-3; 8 nucleotides agree with TRBD2. CDR3 length: 16 residues. Germline CDR1 is MNHNS and CDR2 is SASEGT. V gave up 6 bases and J gave up 4 bases; unmatched junction bases: 12. The CDR3 coding sequence is TGTGCCAGCAGCACCGCGACTAGCGAGGAATCAGATACGCAGTATTTT. Translated: CASSTATSEESDTQYF.

This clonotype was counted a few times. This rearrangement joins TRBV12-3 or TRBV12-4 to TRBJ2-2, with D perhaps being TRBD1 or TRBD2 (6 bases each). CDR3 length: 14 residues. Trimming took 5 bases from V and 6 from J, leaving 13 bases between them. The CDR3 DNA reads as TGTGCCAGCAGTCCCCCGGGGGCGGCCGGGGAGCTGTTTTTT. It yields the protein CASSPPGAAGELFF.

This clonotype was observed many times. The J gene is TRBJ1-2, the V gene TRBV12-3 or TRBV12-4; D is uncertain. Trimming took 5 bases from V and 4 from J, leaving 14 bases between them. The CDR3 length is 14 residues. The CDR3 loop is CASSLTANLYGYTF. CDR3 nucleotides: TGTGCCAGCAGTCTTACAGCAAACCTCTATGGCTACACCTTC.

This clonotype was counted at least ten times. This chain connects TRBV20-1 to TRBJ1-4; the D gene is possibly TRBD1 (5 bases). V was clipped by 0 bases and J by 3 bases, with 17 bases between them. This CDR3 comprises 17 residues. The germline V gene has CDR1 DFQATT and CDR2 SNEGSKA (reference sequence). The CDR3 coding sequence is TGCAGTGCTAGAGATTGGGTGTCGGGGGGTTCTAATGAAAAACTGTTTTTT. Its translation is CSARDWVSGGSNEKLFF.

This clonotype appeared a few times. The chain recombines TRBV9 with TRBJ1-2, with D tentatively TRBD1 (6 bases). The CDR3 consists of 15 residues. V gave up 3 bases and J gave up 3 bases, with 15 bases separating them. In germline, CDR1 is SGDLS, CDR2 YYNGEE. CDR3 protein: CASSGLEGHDYGYTF. The CDR3 DNA sequence: TGTGCCAGCAGCGGGCTCGAGGGACATGACTATGGCTACACCTTC.

This clonotype has at least ten counts. The chain has TRBV9 and TRBJ1-1, with TRBD1 identical over 9 bases. The CDR3 has 15 residues. The ends lost 1 base at V and 1 base at J; junction bases unmatched: 2. CDR1 is SGDLS and CDR2 is YYNGEE in the germline V gene. CDR3 protein: CASSVQGQGNTEAFF. CDR3 DNA: TGTGCCAGCAGCGTACAGGGACAGGGGAACACTGAAGCTTTCTTT.

This CDR3 reads CASGGAGSNQPQHF. Written as DNA, the CDR3 is TGTGCCTCAGGGGGGGCCGGAAGCAATCAGCCCCAGCATTTT. The V and J genes are TRBV30 and TRBJ1-5; the match to TRBD1 covers 7 bases. The junction had 7 bases not matched to a gene; V was cut back by 7 bases and J by 1 base. The V gene's germline CDR1 is GTSNPN and CDR2 SVGIG (reference sequence). The CDR3 consists of 14 residues. Using reference TRBV30 and TRBJ1-5 for the parts outside the CDR3, the full variable domain is SQTIHQWPATLVQPVGSPLSLECTVEGTSNPNLYWYRQAAGRGLQLLFYSVGIGQISSEVPQNLSASRPQDRQFILSSKKLLLSDSGFYLCASGGAGSNQPQHFGDGTRLSIL.

The chain recombines TRBV24-1 with TRBJ2-3, with no clear D. The V end was cut by 0 bases, the J end by 2 bases, with 11 bases between. Germline values: CDR1 KGHDR, CDR2 SFDVKD. The CDR3 is 16 amino acids. The CDR3: CATSDLPLPDTDTQYF. The DNA for the CDR3 is TGTGCCACCAGTGATTTGCCGCTTCCCGACACAGATACGCAGTATTTT.

This clonotype has at least ten counts. V gene TRBV20-1 combines with J gene TRBJ1-1, with D perhaps matching TRBD1 (5 bases). This CDR3 has 15 amino acids. Per the germline V gene, CDR1 is DFQATT and CDR2 is SNEGSKA (reference sequence). Trimming pared 1 base from V and 5 bases from J, leaving 17 bases between. In nucleotides, the CDR3 is TGCAGTGCTAGAGTTGCTACCGGGGCGGGAACTGAAGCTTTCTTT. Its protein is CSARVATGAGTEAFF.

This clonotype was recorded a few times. The chain couples TRBV7-9 to TRBJ2-1; 9 bases align to TRBD2. Germline loops: CDR1 SEHNR, CDR2 FQNEAQ (reference sequence). V was clipped by 7 bases and J by 6 bases; unmatched bases: 10. The CDR3 loop spans 15 amino acids. CDR3 coding DNA: TGTGCCAGCACCGAGGGACTAGCTCGTCCCAATGAGCAGTTCTTC. This translates into CASTEGLARPNEQFF.